This T cell receptor beta chain appears in the sequencing data of a study of Graves' ophthalmopathy and Graves' hyperthyroidism. This clonotype was picked up many times. Amplification targeted the TCR beta CDR3 regions, with RNA transcripts as the source material. HTBI-primed RT-PCR formed the first round, and a multiplex PCR formed the second. TCRdb itself ran the multiplex PCR reads through MiXCR, one entry per CDR3 protein. The data hold more than 1,000,000 distinct CDR3 sequences, with 35% to 45% observed a single time. Germline CDR1 is DFQATT and CDR2 is SNEGSKA (reference sequence). V lost 0 bases to trimming and J lost 4 bases, with 15 bases between them. The CDR3 has 15 residues.

Sequencing was carried out using peripheral blood or thyroid tissue (not recorded which). The TCR comes from an adult man with Graves' hyperthyroidism. This chain connects TRBV20-1 to TRBJ2-5, with TRBD2 as a possible D gene (5 bases). Written as DNA, the CDR3 is TGCAGTGCTAGAGACGGGATGACATCCTTAGAGACCCAGTACTTC. Residues: CSARDGMTSLETQYF.